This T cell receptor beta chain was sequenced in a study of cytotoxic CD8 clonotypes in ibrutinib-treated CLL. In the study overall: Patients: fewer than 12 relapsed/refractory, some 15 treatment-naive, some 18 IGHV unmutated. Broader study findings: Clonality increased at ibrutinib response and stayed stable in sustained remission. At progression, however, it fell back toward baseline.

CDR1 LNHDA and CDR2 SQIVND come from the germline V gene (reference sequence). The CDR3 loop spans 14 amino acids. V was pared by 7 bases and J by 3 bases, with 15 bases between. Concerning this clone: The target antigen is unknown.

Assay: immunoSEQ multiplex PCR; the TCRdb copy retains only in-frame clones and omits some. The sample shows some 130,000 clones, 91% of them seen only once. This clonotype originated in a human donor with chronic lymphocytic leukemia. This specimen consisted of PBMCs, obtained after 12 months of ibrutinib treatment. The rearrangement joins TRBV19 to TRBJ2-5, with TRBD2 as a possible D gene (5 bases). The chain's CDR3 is CASTQTSAEETQYF. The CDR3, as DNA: TGTGCCAGTACCCAAACCTCAGCGGAAGAGACCCAGTACTTC.